This TCR beta chain was recovered during a study of T cells after yellow fever vaccination. Germline CDR1 reads SGHTA; CDR2 reads FQGNSA. V gave up 5 bases and J gave up 6 bases; unmatched junction bases: 9. The CDR3 contains 15 residues. MiXCR was run by TCRdb on the 5' RACE reads, yielding one entry per CDR3 protein. The sample has 620,000 or so distinct CDR3 sequences, less than 20% seen once; the top ten hold roughly 17%. Sample: PBMCs, taken about 5 days after the first yellow fever vaccination. The sequence was collected from a man between 18 and 35 years old who received the YFV17D yellow fever vaccine. J is TRBJ2-5 and V is TRBV7-2, with 10 bases fitting TRBD2. CDR3 bases: TGTGCCAGCAGCAGGACTAGCGGTTTGGCACAGACCCAGTACTTC. Protein: CASSRTSGLAQTQYF.